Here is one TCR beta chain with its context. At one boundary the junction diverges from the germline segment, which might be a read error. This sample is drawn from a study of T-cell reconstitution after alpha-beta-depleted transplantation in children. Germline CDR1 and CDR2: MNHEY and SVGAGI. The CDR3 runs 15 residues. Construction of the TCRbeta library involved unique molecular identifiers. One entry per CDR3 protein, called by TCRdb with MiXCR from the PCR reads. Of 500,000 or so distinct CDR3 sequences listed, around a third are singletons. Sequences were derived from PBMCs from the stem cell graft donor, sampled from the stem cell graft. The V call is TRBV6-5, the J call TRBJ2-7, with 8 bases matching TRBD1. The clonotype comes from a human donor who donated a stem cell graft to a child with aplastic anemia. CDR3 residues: CASSHQTGASDEQYF. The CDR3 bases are TGTGCCAGCAGTCACCAGACAGGGGCCTCCGACGAGCAGTACTTC.